What follows is one T cell receptor beta chain and its context. These data come from a study of blood T cell repertoires in COVID-19. In the study overall: From the United States, Italy and Spain came samples of acute and convalescent COVID-19. PBMCs, B-cell-depleted T cells, or T cells were the source of the cDNA or gDNA that made up the material.

Original processing notes: Amplifying reference gene primers gave estimates of nucleated cell counts. This table comes from immunoSEQ multiplex PCR, and its TCRdb copy is limited to in-frame clones, with some not included. V, J and clone size are those of that table, while D and trimming were read from the DNA. The data contain roughly 250,000 clones, 82% of them singletons. CDR1 and CDR2 from the germline V gene are MGHRA and YSYEKL. Trimming stripped 10 bases from V and 7 bases from J, with 16 bases between. The CDR3 spans 13 residues. The receptor's source is an elderly woman with active or convalescent COVID-19. V gene TRBV4-1 combines with J gene TRBJ1-4; D possibly corresponds to TRBD1 (5 bases). Sequencing was performed on peripheral blood. The CDR3 bases are TGCGCCACGTGGGACGGGCGGGGTGAAAAACTGTTTTTT. Encoded protein: CATWDGRGEKLFF.